The T cell receptor (beta chain) described here comes from a study of T cells in Graves' hyperthyroidism and ophthalmopathy. Regions amplified from RNA transcripts were the TCR beta CDR3 regions. First-round RT-PCR targeting the TCR CDR3 was performed with the HTBI primer set. TCRdb redid the calling of the multiplex PCR reads with MiXCR, one entry per CDR3 protein. Of over 250,000 distinct CDR3 sequences in the sample, over 15% were seen once. On this clonotype itself: The junction and the germline gene differ at one end; a read error may be behind it.

CDR1 and CDR2 from the germline V gene are MNHEY and SMNVEV (reference sequence). The CDR3 is 13 amino acids. What was sequenced was blood. The chain couples TRBV27 to TRBJ1-1; D is unclear. This TCR was sampled from a woman aged 55-69 years with Graves' ophthalmopathy. This chain's CDR3 is CTSSLAPLGEAFF. In DNA form, the CDR3 reads TGTACCAGCAGCTTGGCCCCCCTGGGTGAAGCTTTCTTT.